This TCR beta chain was identified in a study of shared clonotypes between healthy human individuals. Terminally differentiated effector memory CD45RA+ cells were excluded from the naive CD8 cells, which were CD45RO-negative and positively selected for CCR7. TCRdb's copy holds only in-frame clones and misses some; the assay was immunoSEQ multiplex PCR. This table has 560,000 or so clones, approximately 96% appearing once. Trimming removed 3 bases from V and 2 bases from J; junction bases left unmatched: 11. Germline V gene lookup returns CDR1 MDHEN and CDR2 SYDVKM. The CDR3 contains 17 residues. The V call is TRBV28, the J call TRBJ2-3; 7 nucleotides line up with TRBD2. This receptor was identified in a woman aged 30 to 39 in good health. Source material: naive CD8+ T cells sorted from blood. The CDR3 spells CASSFGEGLIFTDTQYF. In nucleotides, the CDR3 is TGTGCCAGCAGTTTCGGGGAGGGACTGATCTTCACAGATACGCAGTATTTT.